The 2 T cell receptor beta chains presented below share a single source sample, sequenced in a study of blood T cell repertoires in COVID-19. Sequencing used immunoSEQ multiplex PCR; TCRdb keeps in-frame clones, though not all of them. Of around 140,000 clones in the sample, roughly 83% were seen once. What was sequenced was peripheral blood. These receptors came from a woman older than 75 with acute or convalescent COVID-19.

The chain recombines TRBV6-5 with TRBJ1-2; possible D gene TRBD1, 5 bases. The CDR3 is 14 amino acids. Trimming pared 8 bases from V and 0 bases from J, leaving 13 bases between. CDR1 is MNHEY and CDR2 is SVGAGI in the germline V gene. The CDR3 coding sequence is TGTGCCAGCTCTCTAGGGGCACCTAACTATGGCTACACCTTC. Translated: CASSLGAPNYGYTF.

V gene TRBV30 combines with J gene TRBJ1-1, with no clear D. This CDR3 is built from 15 residues. V shed 1 base and J shed 5 bases, with 17 bases lying between them. Germline-derived CDR1 and CDR2 are GTSNPN and SVGIG (reference sequence). CDR3 nucleotide sequence: TGTGCCTGGAGTGATCGGAAAGAGGGTAGGACTGAAGCTTTCTTT. The encoded protein is CAWSDRKEGRTEAFF.